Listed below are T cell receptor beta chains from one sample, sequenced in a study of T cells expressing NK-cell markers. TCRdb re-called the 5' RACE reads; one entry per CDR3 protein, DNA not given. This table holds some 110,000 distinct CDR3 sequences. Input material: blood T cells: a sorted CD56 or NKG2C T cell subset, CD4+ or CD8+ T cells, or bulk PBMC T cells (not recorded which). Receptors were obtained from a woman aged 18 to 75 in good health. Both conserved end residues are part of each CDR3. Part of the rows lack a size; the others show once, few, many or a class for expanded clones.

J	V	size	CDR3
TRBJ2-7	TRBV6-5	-	CASSYSSNTYEQYF
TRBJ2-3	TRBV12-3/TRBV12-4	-	CASSSRLAGTDTQYF
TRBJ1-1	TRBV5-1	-	CASSNDRGANTEAFF
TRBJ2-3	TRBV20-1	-	CSAVRDGRFSTDTQYF
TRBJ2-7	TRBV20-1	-	CSASGLAASSYEQYF
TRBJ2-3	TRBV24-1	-	CATSDPNRGPDHTDTQYF
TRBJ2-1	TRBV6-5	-	CASSWDLFNEQFF
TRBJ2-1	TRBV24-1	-	CATSDPGTRPNEQFF
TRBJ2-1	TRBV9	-	CASSVPTSGGEDEQFF
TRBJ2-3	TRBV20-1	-	CSASGGAYTQYF
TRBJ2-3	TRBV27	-	CASSSGDGVTDTQYF
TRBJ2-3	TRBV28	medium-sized	CASSLVLAGNTDTQYF
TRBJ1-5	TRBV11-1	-	CASSSDSSNQPQHF
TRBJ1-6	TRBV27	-	CASSLFNSPLHF
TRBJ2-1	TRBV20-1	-	CSARPGAYNEQFF
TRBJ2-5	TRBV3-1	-	CASSSQGVQETQYF
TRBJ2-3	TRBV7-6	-	CASSLLGESTDTQYF
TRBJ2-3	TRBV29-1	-	CSVGGSLDRGFTDTQYF
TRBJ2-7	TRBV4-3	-	CASSHGTGGEQYF
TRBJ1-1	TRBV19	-	CASSIGQGNTEAFF
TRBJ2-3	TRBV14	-	CASSHLDPDTQYF
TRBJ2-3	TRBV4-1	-	CASSQDWVAGGVTDTQYF
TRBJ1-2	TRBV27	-	CANSLSPAGAGYGYTF
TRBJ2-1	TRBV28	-	CASSPGLAGGLSYNEQFF
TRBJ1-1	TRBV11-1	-	CASTQPGHTEAFF
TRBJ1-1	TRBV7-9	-	CASSLVGGANTEAFF
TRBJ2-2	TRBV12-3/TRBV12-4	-	CASSWGTQAGELFF
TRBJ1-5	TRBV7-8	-	CASSELWQPQHF
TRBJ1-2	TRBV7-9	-	CASSLGLDPYGYTF
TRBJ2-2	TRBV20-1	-	CSARDLGGSGRPTNTGELFF
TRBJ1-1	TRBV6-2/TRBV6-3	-	CASSYWTPNTEAFF
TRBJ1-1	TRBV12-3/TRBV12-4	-	CATEAQNTEAFF
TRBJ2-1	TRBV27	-	CASSPTSGGLNEQFF
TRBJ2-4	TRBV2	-	CASKEGGENIQYF
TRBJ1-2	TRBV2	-	CASRGSGTRYGYTF
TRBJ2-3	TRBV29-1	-	CSLPLGTDTQYF
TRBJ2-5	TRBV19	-	CASKERGALQETQYF
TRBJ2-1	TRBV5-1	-	CASSGGTGANEQFF
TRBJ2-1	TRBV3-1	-	CASSHRKGTGGSYNEQFF
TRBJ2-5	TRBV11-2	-	CASSFGLAGQETQYF
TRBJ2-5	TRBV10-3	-	CTSGVPNQETQYF
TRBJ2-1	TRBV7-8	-	CASSLALGDYQEQFF
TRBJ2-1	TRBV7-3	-	CASSLTILAFYNEQFF
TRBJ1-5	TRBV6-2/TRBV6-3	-	CASSYSADQPQHF
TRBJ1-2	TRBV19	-	CASRASSGPPNYGYTF
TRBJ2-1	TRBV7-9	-	CASSLALGPSYNEQFF
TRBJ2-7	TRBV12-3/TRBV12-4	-	CASSLYLAGSYEQYF
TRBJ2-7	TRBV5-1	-	CASSLPSGPGGYEQYF
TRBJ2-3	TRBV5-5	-	CASSPGRFTDTQYF
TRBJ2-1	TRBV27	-	CASSLAPTWEQFF
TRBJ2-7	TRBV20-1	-	CSAPGGGTGVYEQYF
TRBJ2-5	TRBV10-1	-	CASSEGTSGGRQETQYF
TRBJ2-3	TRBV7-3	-	CASSTPLSDTQYF